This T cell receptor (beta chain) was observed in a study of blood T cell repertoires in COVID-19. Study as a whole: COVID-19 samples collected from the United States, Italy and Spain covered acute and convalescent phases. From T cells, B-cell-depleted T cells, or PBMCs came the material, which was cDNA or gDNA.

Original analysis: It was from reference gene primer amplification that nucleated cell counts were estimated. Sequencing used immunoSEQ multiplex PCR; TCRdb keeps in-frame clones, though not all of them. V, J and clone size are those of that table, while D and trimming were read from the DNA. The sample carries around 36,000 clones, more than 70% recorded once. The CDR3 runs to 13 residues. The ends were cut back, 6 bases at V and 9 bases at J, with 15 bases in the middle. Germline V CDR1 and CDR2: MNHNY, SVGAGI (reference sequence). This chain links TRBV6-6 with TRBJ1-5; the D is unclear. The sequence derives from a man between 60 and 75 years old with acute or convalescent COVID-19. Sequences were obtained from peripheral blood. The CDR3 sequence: CASSPGVGRPQHF. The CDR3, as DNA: TGTGCCAGCAGCCCGGGAGTAGGTAGGCCCCAGCATTTT.